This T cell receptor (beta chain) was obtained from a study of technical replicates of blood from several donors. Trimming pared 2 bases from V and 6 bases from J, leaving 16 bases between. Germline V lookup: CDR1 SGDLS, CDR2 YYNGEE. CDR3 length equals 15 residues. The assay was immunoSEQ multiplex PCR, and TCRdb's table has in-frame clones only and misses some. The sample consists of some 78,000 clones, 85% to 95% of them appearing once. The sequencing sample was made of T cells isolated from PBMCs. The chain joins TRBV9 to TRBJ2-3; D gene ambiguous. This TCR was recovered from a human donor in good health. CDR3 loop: CASSVALAPGDTQYF. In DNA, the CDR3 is TGTGCCAGCAGCGTGGCCTTGGCTCCCGGGGATACGCAGTATTTT.